These T cell receptor beta chains were read from a single sample in a study of T cells after yellow fever vaccination. TCRdb reanalysed the 5' RACE reads using MiXCR and keeps one entry per CDR3 protein. The profile covers approximately 69,000 distinct CDR3 sequences, with 5.5% to 7.5% appearing a single time and under 2.5% taken by the ten largest. Sequences were derived from CD4+ T cells sorted from PBMCs, sampled around 14 days after the first yellow fever vaccination. The receptors stem from a man between 18 and 35 years old who received the YFV17D yellow fever vaccine. The CDR3 runs from the conserved cysteine through the conserved F or W. A D gene is named only where the DNA matches it firmly. Only part of the rows carry a size: once, few, many, or a class if the clone is expanded.

j_call clone_size v_call d_call cdr3_nt cdr3_aa
TRBJ2-3 . TRBV19 TRBD2 TGTGCCAGTAGCCCCCCCGGGACTAGCGGGGGGGCCCAAGATACGCAGTATTTT CASSPPGTSGGAQDTQYF
TRBJ1-1 many TRBV5-1 . TGCGCCAGCAGTCTCGTCCCGGCAGCCGAAGCTTTCTTT CASSLVPAAEAFF
TRBJ1-6 many TRBV7-3 . TGTGCCAGCAGCTTAGGTGGGGTTAATTCACCCCTCCACTTT CASSLGGVNSPLHF
TRBJ2-1 many TRBV12-3/TRBV12-4 TRBD1 TGTGCCAGCAGTTTACGGCAGGGGGCTCGAAATGAGCAGTTCTTC CASSLRQGARNEQFF
TRBJ2-2 many TRBV29-1 . TGCAGCGCTTACACGGGCACCGGGGAGCTGTTTTTT CSAYTGTGELFF
TRBJ2-2 many TRBV7-2 TRBD2 TGTGCCAGCAGCCCCAGAGGGAGCGGGGGGCCCACCGGGGAGCTGTTTTTT CASSPRGSGGPTGELFF
TRBJ1-1 many TRBV5-4 . TGTGCCAGCAGCTTGGACGGCCACTTGAAGAACACTGAAGCTTTCTTT CASSLDGHLKNTEAFF
TRBJ1-4 many TRBV4-3 TRBD1 TGCGCCAGCAGCCAGAGACAGGGGATTCATGAAAAACTGTTTTTT CASSQRQGIHEKLFF
TRBJ1-5 many TRBV7-2 . TGTGCCAGCAGCCCCCACGGGGGTCGAGATCAGCCCCAGCATTTT CASSPHGGRDQPQHF
TRBJ1-2 . TRBV20-1 TRBD1 TGCACCAGGGACAGCCCAAGCTATGGCTACACCTTC CTRDSPSYGYTF
TRBJ1-4 many TRBV5-6 TRBD1 TGTGCCAGCAGCCGAAACTGGGACAGGGGCCGCCCAACTAATGAAAAACTGTTTTTT CASSRNWDRGRPTNEKLFF
TRBJ2-3 many TRBV7-2 . TGTGCCAGCAGCCCGGGTTTGGGGCGTGAGGGCACAGATACGCAGTATTTT CASSPGLGREGTDTQYF
TRBJ2-7 many TRBV27 . TGTGCCAGCAGTTTCTCGGGGGAGCAGTACTTC CASSFSGEQYF
TRBJ1-5 many TRBV12-3/TRBV12-4 . TGTGCCAGCAGCCGGACCGGGACTGTCCTTCGGGCCCAGCATTTT CASSRTGTVLRAQHF
TRBJ2-3 many TRBV5-1 . TGCGCCAGCAGCTTGGTACCTGGTGGGGCAGATACGCAGTATTTT CASSLVPGGADTQYF
TRBJ1-1 many TRBV12-3/TRBV12-4 . TGTGCCAGCTCTCAAGTTTGGGACACTGAAGCTTTCTTT CASSQVWDTEAFF
TRBJ2-3 many TRBV4-3 . TGCGCCAGCAGCCGGGACATATCTAGCACAGATACGCAGTATTTT CASSRDISSTDTQYF
TRBJ1-6 many TRBV10-3 TRBD1 TGTGCCATCCGTCCTCAGGGGGATAATTCACCCCTCCACTTT CAIRPQGDNSPLHF
TRBJ2-2 . TRBV23-1 TRBD2 TGCGCCAGCAGTCAACCGGGAGGGCGAAACACCGGGGAGCTGTTTTTT CASSQPGGRNTGELFF
TRBJ2-7 many TRBV7-8 TRBD1 TGTGCCAGCAGCTTCTCAGGGGGAGTCTACGAGCAGTACTTC CASSFSGGVYEQYF
TRBJ2-5 medium-sized TRBV20-1 TRBD2 TGCAGTGCTAGAGGACTAGCGGGGGTAGAGACCCAGTACTTC CSARGLAGVETQYF
TRBJ1-3 many TRBV7-2 . TGTGCCAGCAGCTTCAGGAAGAGCTCTGGAAACACCATATATTTT CASSFRKSSGNTIYF
TRBJ2-3 many TRBV5-6 TRBD2 TGTGCCAGCAGAGCGCAGGCTAGCGGGGGTATAGATACGCAGTATTTT CASRAQASGGIDTQYF
TRBJ2-6 many TRBV19 . TGTGCCAGTAGTATTTCGGGACGGAGCTCTGGGGCCAACGTCCTGACTTTC CASSISGRSSGANVLTF
TRBJ1-3 many TRBV7-9 . TGTGCCAGCAGCGTTACAGCCCCTGGAAACACCATATATTTT CASSVTAPGNTIYF
TRBJ2-1 many TRBV18 . TGTGCCAGTTCACCACCGTTCCCGGCGGCTGGGGGGCAGTTCTTC CASSPPFPAAGGQFF
TRBJ1-1 many TRBV5-1 TRBD1 TGCGCCAGCAGTTGGACAGGGGAAACTGAAGCTTTCTTT CASSWTGETEAFF